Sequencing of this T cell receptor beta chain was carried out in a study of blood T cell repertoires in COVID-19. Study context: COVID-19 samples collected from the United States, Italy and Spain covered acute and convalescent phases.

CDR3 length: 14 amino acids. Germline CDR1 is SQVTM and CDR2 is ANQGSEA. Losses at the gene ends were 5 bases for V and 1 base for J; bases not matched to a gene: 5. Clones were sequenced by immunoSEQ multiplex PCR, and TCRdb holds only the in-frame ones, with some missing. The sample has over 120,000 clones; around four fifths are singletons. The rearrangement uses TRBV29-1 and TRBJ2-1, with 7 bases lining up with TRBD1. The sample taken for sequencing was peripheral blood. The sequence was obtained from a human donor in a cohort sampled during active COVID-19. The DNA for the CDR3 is TGCAGCGTTCCCGACAGGGTTTCCTACAATGAGCAGTTCTTC. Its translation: CSVPDRVSYNEQFF.